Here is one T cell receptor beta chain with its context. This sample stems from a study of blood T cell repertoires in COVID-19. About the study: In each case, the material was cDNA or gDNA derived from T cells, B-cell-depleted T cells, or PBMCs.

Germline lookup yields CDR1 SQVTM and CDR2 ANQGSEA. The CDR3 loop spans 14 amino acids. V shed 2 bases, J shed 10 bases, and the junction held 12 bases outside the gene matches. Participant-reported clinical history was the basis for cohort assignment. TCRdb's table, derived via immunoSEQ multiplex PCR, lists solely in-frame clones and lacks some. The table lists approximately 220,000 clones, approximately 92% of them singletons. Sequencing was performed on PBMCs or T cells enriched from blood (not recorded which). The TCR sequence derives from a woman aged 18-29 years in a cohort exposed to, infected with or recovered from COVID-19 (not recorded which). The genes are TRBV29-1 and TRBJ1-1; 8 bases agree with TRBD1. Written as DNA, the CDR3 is TGCAGCGTTGAAATGGCGGACAGGGCTCTTCCAGCTTTCTTT. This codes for CSVEMADRALPAFF.